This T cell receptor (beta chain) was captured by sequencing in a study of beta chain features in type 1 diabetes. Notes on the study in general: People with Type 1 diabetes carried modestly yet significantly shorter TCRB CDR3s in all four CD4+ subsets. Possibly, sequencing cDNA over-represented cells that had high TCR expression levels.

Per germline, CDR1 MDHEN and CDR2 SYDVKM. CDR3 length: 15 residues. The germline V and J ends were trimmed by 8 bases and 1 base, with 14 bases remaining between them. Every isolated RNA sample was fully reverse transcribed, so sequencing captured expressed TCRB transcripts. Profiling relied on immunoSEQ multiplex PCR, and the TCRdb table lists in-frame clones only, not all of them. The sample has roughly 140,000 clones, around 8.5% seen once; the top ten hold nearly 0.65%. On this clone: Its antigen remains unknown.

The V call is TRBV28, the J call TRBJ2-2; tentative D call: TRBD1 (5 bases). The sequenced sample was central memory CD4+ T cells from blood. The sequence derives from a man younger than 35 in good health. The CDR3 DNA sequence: TGTGCCAGCGGACGAAGGGGCTGGAACACCGGGGAGCTGTTTTTT. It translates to CASGRRGWNTGELFF.